Described below is a single TCR beta chain sequence and its context. The data are from a study of blood T cell repertoires in COVID-19. Study details: Sources were T cells, B-cell-depleted T cells, or PBMCs; the material itself was cDNA or gDNA.

TCRdb keeps only in-frame clones here, not all; method: immunoSEQ multiplex PCR. The table lists approximately 52,000 clones, 85% of them singletons. Trimming removed 0 bases from V and 3 bases from J; junction bases left unmatched: 3. In germline, CDR1 is LNHNV, CDR2 YYDKDF (reference sequence). This CDR3 comprises 16 residues. This TCR was recovered from a human donor in a cohort sampled during active COVID-19. The chain uses TRBV15 and TRBJ1-4; 8 nucleotides align to TRBD1. Sequencing was done on a sample of peripheral blood. CDR3 sequence (DNA): TGTGCCACCAGCAGAGATGGACAGGGTTCTAATGAAAAACTGTTTTTT. It yields the protein CATSRDGQGSNEKLFF.